This T cell receptor beta chain was identified in a study of blood T cell repertoires in COVID-19. Study background: Researchers got acute and convalescent COVID-19 samples from the United States, Italy and Spain. PBMCs, B-cell-depleted T cells, or T cells provided the cDNA or gDNA that made up the material.

Per the original methods: By means of reference gene primer amplification, nucleated cell counts were estimated. Sequencing used immunoSEQ multiplex PCR; TCRdb keeps in-frame clones, though not all of them. The V and J calls and the clone size are those of that table, but D and trimming were determined from the DNA. Of some 48,000 clones detected, 80% to 90% appear once; the ten largest clones hold roughly 2.5%. Sequenced material: peripheral blood. The sequence was collected from a woman older than 75 with COVID-19, enrolled during active disease.

The CDR3 coding sequence is TGTGCCAGCAGCCCGGGCGGGAGGGCCGATAATGAGCAGTTCTTC. As protein: CASSPGGRADNEQFF. The gene calls are TRBV7-8 and TRBJ2-1; TRBD2 matches at 9 bases. CDR3 length: 15 residues. Germline assignment: CDR1 SGHVS and CDR2 FQNEAQ. Losses at the gene ends were 5 bases for V and 7 bases for J; bases not matched to a gene: 9.